This T cell receptor (beta chain) emerged from a study of shared clonotypes between healthy human individuals. Naive CD8 isolation took CD45RO-negative cells positively selected for CCR7 and excluded terminally differentiated effector memory CD45RA+ cells. Germline V gives CDR1 SGHVS, CDR2 FQNEAQ. The CDR3 runs 19 residues. V gave up 1 base and J gave up 0 bases, with 19 bases separating them. Measured with immunoSEQ multiplex PCR; TCRdb has only the in-frame clones, and not every one. Of about 2 million clones in the sample, roughly 95% were seen once. Sequencing was done on a sample of naive CD8+ T cells sorted from blood. This receptor was obtained from a young man in good health. The gene calls are TRBV7-8 and TRBJ1-3; D remains ambiguous. CDR3 in DNA: TGTGCCAGCAGCTTAGTTGTACCCGGCTACACCGACTCTGGAAACACCATATATTTT. Protein sequence: CASSLVVPGYTDSGNTIYF.